Presented here are 18 T cell receptor beta chains from one specimen sequenced in a study of blood T cell repertoires in COVID-19. TCRdb's table, derived via immunoSEQ multiplex PCR, lists solely in-frame clones and lacks some. The sample contains about 200,000 clones, more than 70% of which appear only once. The sample was PBMCs or T cells enriched from blood (not recorded which). Every receptor here comes from a woman aged 18-29 years who had recovered from COVID-19.

The V gene is TRBV7-9, the J gene TRBJ1-1; D gene unclear. There are 11 residues in the CDR3. In germline, CDR1 is SEHNR, CDR2 FQNEAQ (reference sequence). V lost 1 base to trimming and J lost 8 bases, with 5 bases between them. The CDR3 region is CASSLVEEAFF. The CDR3 DNA is TGTGCCAGCAGCTTAGTAGAAGAAGCTTTCTTT.

V and J are TRBV28 and TRBJ1-5; D is perhaps TRBD1 (6 bases). This CDR3 region has 15 residues. Per the germline V gene, CDR1 is MDHEN and CDR2 is SYDVKM. The germline V and J ends were trimmed by 5 bases and 0 bases, with 11 bases remaining between them. CDR3 coding DNA: TGTGCCAGCAGTCCCCGAGGGGGTAGCAATCAGCCCCAGCATTTT. The encoded protein is CASSPRGGSNQPQHF. Drawing the rest from reference TRBV28 and TRBJ1-5, the complete variable domain is DVKVTQSSRYLVKRTGEKVFLECVQDMDHENMFWYRQDPGLGLRLIYFSYDVKMKEKGDIPEGYSVSREKKERFSLILESASTNQTSMYLCASSPRGGSNQPQHFGDGTRLSIL.

This chain uses TRBV7-2 with TRBJ2-4, with TRBD2 as a possible D gene (5 bases). Germline CDR1 and CDR2: SGHTA and FQGNSA. Trimming cost V 2 bases and J 2 bases, with 22 bases left between them. The CDR3 sequence is 19 residues long. Here the CDR3 reads CASSLNLLAARGTKNIQYF. CDR3 nucleotides: TGTGCCAGCAGCTTAAATCTTTTGGCGGCCCGGGGTACCAAAAACATTCAGTACTTC.

The chain recombines TRBV27 with TRBJ1-1; D is unclear. This CDR3 region has 13 residues. V lost 7 bases and J 4 bases, leaving 13 bases between the germline ends. The germline gives CDR1 MNHEY, CDR2 SMNVEV (reference sequence). The CDR3 protein is CASTSDLATEAFF. For the CDR3, the DNA is TGTGCCAGCACCTCCGACCTAGCCACTGAAGCTTTCTTT.

This chain links TRBV3-1 (or the pseudogene TRBV3-2) with TRBJ2-5; the match to TRBD2 covers 13 bases. From germline, CDR1 is LGHDT and CDR2 YNNKEL (reference sequence). The CDR3 has 17 residues. J lost 5 bases, V lost 4 bases, and 10 bases had no gene match. For the CDR3, the DNA is TGTGCCAGCAGCCTTAAGACGGGACTAGCGGGGTGGGAGACCCAGTACTTC. It codes for CASSLKTGLAGWETQYF.

The chain couples TRBV6-4 to TRBJ2-3; 9 nucleotides match TRBD2. V lost 2 bases, J lost 3 bases, and 3 bases stayed unmatched. CDR3 length: 15 amino acids. Germline V gives CDR1 MRHNA, CDR2 SNTAGT. DNA of the CDR3: TGTGCCAGCAGTGACACTGCGGGGGGGACAGATACGCAGTATTTT. Amino acids: CASSDTAGGTDTQYF.

V gene TRBV10-3 combines with J gene TRBJ2-1; the match to TRBD2 covers 10 bases. Germline assignment: CDR1 ENHRY and CDR2 SYGVKD. The CDR3 has 15 residues. V trimming: 6 bases; J trimming: 4 bases; junction bases outside the gene matches: 6. The DNA of the CDR3 is TGTGCCATCAGCGGTACTAGCGGGGATTACAATGAGCAGTTCTTC. It encodes CAISGTSGDYNEQFF.

The chain uses TRBV2 and TRBJ1-2, with TRBD1 identical over 7 bases. Germline V gives CDR1 SNHLY, CDR2 FYNNEI. CDR3 size: 14 residues. The V segment lost 4 bases and the J segment 8 bases; nucleotides outside the gene matches: 10. The CDR3 DNA follows: TGTGCCAGCAGTGTTGGGGCAGGGGGAGAAGGCTACACCTTC. Its translation: CASSVGAGGEGYTF.

The CDR3 here is CASSHPRDRVGEQYF. The CDR3 nucleotides are TGCGCCAGCAGCCACCCACGAGACAGGGTGGGCGAGCAGTACTTC. The V gene is TRBV4-1, the J gene TRBJ2-7, with 7 bases aligning to TRBD1. Germline V CDR1 and CDR2: MGHRA, YSYEKL. The J segment lost 6 bases and the V segment lost 3 bases, leaving 11 bases of the junction unmatched. There are 15 residues in the CDR3.

The rearrangement links TRBV25-1 to TRBJ2-1; tentative D call: TRBD2 (7 bases). The CDR3 runs 15 residues. V was cut by 0 bases and J by 12 bases, with 18 bases left in between. Germline-derived CDR1 and CDR2 are MGHDK and SYGVNS. As DNA, the CDR3 is TGTGCCAGCAGTGAATATAGGGGGGGAGCCTCAGGGCAGTTCTTC. Translating gives CASSEYRGGASGQFF.

The V gene is TRBV2, the J gene TRBJ2-3; 12 bases fit TRBD2. The CDR3 is 15 residues long. Trimming removed 5 bases from V and 6 bases from J; junction bases left unmatched: 6. Per the germline V gene, CDR1 is SNHLY and CDR2 is FYNNEI. CDR3 region: CASSSLAGGSDTQYF. CDR3 DNA sequence: TGTGCCAGCAGTTCTCTAGCGGGGGGGTCGGATACGCAGTATTTT.

The chain combines TRBV4-1 with TRBJ1-2; 7 bases align to TRBD1. CDR1 is MGHRA, CDR2 YSYEKL, per germline. There are 16 residues in the CDR3. The V segment lost 4 bases and the J segment 4 bases; nucleotides outside the gene matches: 12. The CDR3 is CASSPYPTGTPYGYTF. In nucleotides, the CDR3 is TGCGCCAGCAGCCCCTATCCGACAGGGACCCCCTATGGCTACACCTTC.

V gene TRBV5-6 combines with J gene TRBJ1-2, with 8 bases aligning to TRBD1. With 0 bases clipped from V and 2 bases from J, the junction kept 0 bases outside the gene matches. Germline V gives CDR1 SGHDT, CDR2 YYEEEE. There are 14 residues in the CDR3. Here the CDR3 reads CASSLGQGNYGYTF. CDR3 DNA sequence: TGTGCCAGCAGCTTGGGACAGGGGAACTATGGCTACACCTTC. Together with reference TRBV5-6 and TRBJ1-2, the CDR3 gives the full variable domain: DAGVTQSPTHLIKTRGQQVTLRCSPKSGHDTVSWYQQALGQGPQFIFQYYEEEERQRGNFPDRFSGHQFPNYSSELNVNALLLGDSALYLCASSLGQGNYGYTFGSGTRLTVV.

The J gene is TRBJ2-1, the V gene TRBV12-3 or TRBV12-4; 7 positions match TRBD1. CDR3 size: 13 residues. The V and J ends lost 6 bases and 3 bases, in that order; junction bases with no gene match: 2. The CDR3 sequence is CASRGDSYNEQFF. In DNA form, the CDR3 reads TGTGCCAGCAGGGGGGACAGCTACAATGAGCAGTTCTTC.

The gene calls are TRBV11-3 and TRBJ2-7, with D unclear. The germline CDR1 and CDR2 sequences are SGHNT and YENEEA. The CDR3 loop spans 12 amino acids. V was shortened by 2 bases and J by 6 bases, with 8 bases between the two germline ends. CDR3 amino acids: CASSLIPSEQYF. CDR3 DNA sequence: TGTGCCAGCAGCTTAATTCCCTCCGAGCAGTACTTC.

V gene TRBV4-1 combines with J gene TRBJ2-1, with TRBD2 as a possible D gene (5 bases). CDR1 is MGHRA, CDR2 YSYEKL, per germline. The CDR3 has 14 residues. Deletions cut 1 base from V and 1 base from J, with 5 bases between. The CDR3 DNA reads as TGCGCCAGCAGCCAAGGAGGGTCCTACAATGAGCAGTTCTTC. Its protein is CASSQGGSYNEQFF.

This clone was picked up one time. CDR3 coding DNA: TGTGCCAGCAGCCCAACGGGACAGGGGAACTATGGCTACACCTTC. Its protein product is CASSPTGQGNYGYTF. The chain uses TRBV6-4 and TRBJ1-2, with TRBD1 matching over 10 bases. CDR1 and CDR2 from the germline V gene are MRHNA and SNTAGT. Unmatched junction bases numbered 6, after V lost 6 bases and J lost 2 bases. This CDR3 has 15 amino acids.

This clone showed up just once. The chain combines TRBV6-2 or TRBV6-3 with TRBJ2-3; 9 bases agree with TRBD2. The CDR3 has 15 amino acids. With V trimmed by 0 bases and J by 5 bases, 3 bases remained unmatched. Germline V CDR1 and CDR2: MNHEY, SVGEGT. CDR3: CASSYSRGGVDTQYF. DNA of the CDR3: TGTGCCAGCAGTTACTCGCGGGGGGGCGTAGATACGCAGTATTTT.